This T cell receptor (beta chain) was sequenced in a study of T-cell memory formation after mild COVID-19 (dated by TCRdb to the early 2020s). Looking at the study overall: TCR sequence clusters from the two donors were found to be largely donor specific. Longitudinal TCRalpha and TCRbeta repertoire sequencing tracked T-cell clones expanding and contracting after mild COVID-19 in a couple of donors. The cohort was made up of two young adult volunteers, one female and one male, who were previously healthy.

The reads were generated on an Illumina NovaSeq 6000. TCRalpha and TCRbeta cDNA libraries were built by 5'RACE with constant-segment primers, adding sample barcodes and unique molecular identifiers. Trizol reagent was used to extract RNA from every sample. Amplification of the libraries took two PCR steps, and the second step added a second sample barcode plus Illumina TruSeq adapters. The libraries were sequenced on an Illumina NovaSeq using 2 x 150 bp paired-end reads. In the original analysis: With migec v1.2.7, reads were demultiplexed and then collapsed into UMI-guided consensus sequences. Using mixcr v2.1.11, the UMI consensuses were aligned to TRA and TRB V and J templates and assembled into clonotypes. A clonotype was counted as expanded or contracted only if both edgeR and NoisET called the change significant, with noise models trained on biological replicates. For edgeR calls, a false discovery rate-adjusted p below 0.01 and a log2 fold-change threshold of 1 were applied. As an exploratory analysis of dynamics, max-normalized trajectories of the 1000 most abundant clonotypes were examined with PCA combined with hierarchical clustering. Separately sequenced CD4+ and CD8+ repertoires were used to assign a CD4 or CD8 phenotype to each responding clone. In TCRdb, the public reads were trimmed at Q25 with fastp and aligned with MiXCR, with productive beta chains retained. Rows are combined by CDR3 protein, so each entry shows the most common genes and DNA. The V and J calls and clone size are TCRdb's, not the authors'. This sample is represented by about 57,000 distinct CDR3 sequences; 9% to 15% of them were singletons. The ten most abundant clones make up around 25% of the sample.

Details on this clonotype: Its antigen is not yet known. Nothing much larger sits one base from this clone, and base qualities are not available.

CDR1 is given as SGHAT and CDR2 as FQNNGV, both from the germline V gene. The CDR3 sequence holds 14 residues, the cysteine and phenylalanine included. Here the CDR3 DNA is all that survives: 42 bases in frame from base 1. V is reduced by 5 bases and J by 5 bases, leaving a spacing of 13 bases between them. The investigation overall reported the following: Contracting CD4+ clones turned up mainly in the CM and EM memory subsets, whereas EMRA was where CD8+ clones were enriched. Only a couple of mild cases were covered by the study, and larger cohorts that include severe cases with pre-infection samples were considered necessary. Balanced CD4/CD8 phenotypes were observed for clones contracting from day 15 to 85, whereas a bias towards CD4+ was observed for a second wave of clones expanding from day 15 to 37. Some responding clones were detected in pre-infection memory, suggesting pre-existing cross-reactive memory T cells joined the SARS-CoV-2 response. SARS-CoV-2 specificity was not confirmed for the second-wave clones peaking on day 37.

Ficoll-Paque density gradient centrifugation was the method used to isolate PBMCs. Material: PBMCs or a T cell subset sorted from them (not recorded which). The chain is encoded by TRBV11-2 joined to TRBJ2-4; tentative D gene TRBD1, with 6 bases matching. This clonotype was obtained from a man aged 18 to 35 who had mild COVID-19 (a few samples of this study predate the infection). The sample titles of this study are shuffled in the database, so cell type and time point are left out; the donor was told from shared clones. CDR3 protein: CASSPWDNENIQYF. The DNA reads as follows: TGTGCCAGCAGCCCATGGGACAACGAAAACATTCAGTACTTC.